The entry that follows covers one T cell receptor (beta chain) sequence. This clone came up once. It lacks a known antigen. Base quality data are lacking; no much larger clone is found one base away. Read against the paper, the sample's treatment or condition label means: some 19 received Ad26.COV2.S at low or high dose, single or two shots; about 5 received placebo; per-sample allocation not given. For vaccine and placebo recipients, the sequenced repertoires came from samples collected on day 63 after the first injection. Cohort 1b enrolled fewer than 30 adults aged 18-55 years at a single site in Boston, USA, between 29 July and 7 August 2020. Ad26.COV2.S was a replication-incompetent adenovirus type 26 vector expressing a prefusion-stabilized SARS-CoV-2 spike protein from the original Wuhan strain. CDR1 and CDR2 were assigned from the germline V gene as SNHLY and FYNNEI. From the cysteine through the phenylalanine, the CDR3 covers 16 amino acids. Only CDR3 DNA is held: 48 bases, read in frame from base 1. Trimming takes 10 bases from V and 4 bases from J, and the germline ends sit 26 bases apart.

The data were taken from a study of Ad26.COV2.S vaccination and SARS-CoV-2 variants (dated by TCRdb to about 2021). At the level of the whole study: Vaccine-arm donors were drawn from COV1001, a multicentre, randomized, double-blind, placebo-controlled phase I-IIa trial of Ad26.COV2.S in healthy adults. Ad26.COV2.S was administered intramuscularly at a dose of 5x10^10 or 1x10^11 viral particles, either as one shot or as two shots given 56 days apart. A total of about 30 samples were included in the TCR-sequenced set, comprising roughly 19 Ad26.COV2.S vaccine recipients, 5 placebo recipients and 8 SARS-CoV-2 convalescent individuals. Trial participants were randomized into five groups of five, in which low-dose or high-dose Ad26.COV2.S was given once or twice, or placebo was given on both occasions. TCRbeta repertoire sequencing was used to assess the specificity and breadth of SARS-CoV-2-reactive T cell receptors after Ad26.COV2.S vaccination. Throughout the experiments and outcome assessment, investigators stayed blinded to trial group allocation.

The immunoSEQ Assay was the method used to sequence TCRbeta CDR3 regions. After extraction, genomic DNA underwent amplification by bias-controlled multiplex PCR, followed by high-throughput sequencing. The original methods were these. To quantify the absolute abundance of every unique TCRbeta CDR3 region, sequences were collapsed and filtered. Usable DNA was measured by amplifying reference genes present in all nucleated cells, and TCRbeta template counts were normalized to that usable DNA to estimate T cell fraction. Repertoire TCRs were annotated as SARS-CoV-2-specific by exact matching of V gene, CDR3 amino acid sequence and J gene to a known reactive TCR set. The reference SARS-CoV-2 TCR set was obtained from MIRA and was filtered for enrichment in COVID-19-positive ImmuneCODE repertoires, whereby public or cross-reactive TCRs were removed. Using the MIRA antigens, annotated TCRs were further analysed by specific ORF or by position within an ORF. Depth was the summed frequency of annotated unique rearrangements, while breadth was defined as annotated unique rearrangements over total unique productive rearrangements. TCR breadth was compared between groups using two-sided Wilcoxon rank-sum tests. TCRdb took over this immuneACCESS table, retaining in-frame rearrangements with V and J assigned. Such tables are incomplete; in checked studies, under half of the missing clones stem from an unresolved V gene, and the remainder is unexplained. Clone size and the V and J calls come from that table; the DNA yielded D and trimming. Within this sample are approximately 350,000 clones, with around nine tenths of them counted one time only. The ten largest clones capture more than 3% of the sample.

Paper-wide results and their limitations: After vaccination, spike-specific CD8+ and CD4+ T cell responses were reported to show substantial breadth. The study was not powered to compare responses between vaccine doses or regimens. Comparable non-spike TCR breadth was observed between vaccine and placebo recipients, consistent with only spike being contained in the vaccine. It was noted by the authors that total T cell responses may have been underestimated by the TCR breadth and depth analyses. Higher spike-specific TCR breadth was observed in Ad26.COV2.S recipients than in placebo recipients (P = 0.0014).

The chain is made from TRBV2 and TRBJ2-7; the D region possibly corresponds to TRBD2 (5 bases align). Sequenced here: peripheral blood, sampled in a trial of Ad26.COV2.S vaccine versus placebo. The receptor was isolated from a person between 18 and 60 years old who received the Ad26.COV2.S COVID-19 vaccine or a placebo. CDR3 reads: CATMGGESFKVYEQYF. The nucleotide sequence is given as TGTGCCACCATGGGTGGGGAGAGCTTCAAGGTTTACGAGCAGTACTTC.